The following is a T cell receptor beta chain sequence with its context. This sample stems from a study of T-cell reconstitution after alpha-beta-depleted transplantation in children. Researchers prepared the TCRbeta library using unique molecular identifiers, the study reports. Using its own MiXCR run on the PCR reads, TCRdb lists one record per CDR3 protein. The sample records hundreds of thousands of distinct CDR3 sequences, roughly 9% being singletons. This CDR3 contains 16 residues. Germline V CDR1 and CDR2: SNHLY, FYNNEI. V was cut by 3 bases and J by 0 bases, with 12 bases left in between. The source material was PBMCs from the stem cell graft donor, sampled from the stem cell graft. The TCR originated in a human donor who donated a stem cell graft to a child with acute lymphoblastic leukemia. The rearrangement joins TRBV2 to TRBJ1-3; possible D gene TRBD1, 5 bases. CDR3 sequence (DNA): TGTGCCAGCAGTGACCAGGGCCCAATCTCTGGAAACACCATATATTTT. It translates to CASSDQGPISGNTIYF.